Listed below are T cell receptor beta chains from one sample, sequenced in a study of cytomegalovirus exposure and HLA in healthy donors. Method: immunoSEQ multiplex PCR; TCRdb's copy keeps in-frame clones and lacks some. Among about 140,000 clones listed, just under 85% were seen once. The specimen was PBMCs. The receptor source for this set is a man aged 40-55 years in good health and CMV-seropositive. Each CDR3 is given with its conserved first and last residue. The order of the fields is V gene, J gene, D gene, clone size, CDR3 protein, CDR3 DNA. D genes are given only for firm matches. Part of the rows lack a size; the others show once, few, many or a class for expanded clones.

TRBV9	TRBJ2-5	TRBD2	NA	CASSVGSGGWQETQYF	TGTGCCAGCAGCGTAGGTAGCGGGGGGTGGCAAGAGACCCAGTACTTC
TRBV30	TRBJ2-3	NA	NA	CAWSGGAGPTDTQYF	TGTGCCTGGAGTGGGGGCGCCGGTCCCACAGATACGCAGTATTTT
TRBV5-4	TRBJ2-5	NA	NA	CASSFGFGGGTQYF	TGTGCCAGCAGCTTCGGGTTTGGGGGCGGGACCCAGTACTTC
TRBV7-8	TRBJ2-7	TRBD1	NA	CATILRDRGTYEQYF	TGTGCCACCATCCTCCGGGACAGGGGGACCTACGAGCAGTACTTC
TRBV2	TRBJ1-1	TRBD1	NA	CASSDGQGWTEAFF	TGTGCCAGCAGTGACGGACAGGGGTGGACTGAAGCTTTCTTT
TRBV28	TRBJ1-1	NA	NA	CASSLLNTEAFF	TGTGCCAGCAGTTTACTCAACACTGAAGCTTTCTTT
TRBV19	TRBJ1-5	TRBD1	once	CASRSPDRGSNQPQHF	TGTGCCAGTAGAAGTCCGGACAGGGGGTCTAATCAGCCCCAGCATTTT
TRBV15	TRBJ2-7	TRBD1	NA	CATSRPGTGFGEQYF	TGTGCCACCAGCAGACCGGGGACAGGGTTCGGCGAGCAGTACTTC
TRBV28	TRBJ2-7	TRBD2	NA	CASINSGLAGGPTSYEQYF	TGTGCCAGCATCAACTCGGGACTAGCGGGAGGCCCCACTTCTTACGAGCAGTACTTC
TRBV7-2	TRBJ1-2	TRBD1	NA	CASSRPGTGNYGYTF	TGTGCCAGCAGCCGACCCGGGACAGGGAACTATGGCTACACCTTC
TRBV15	TRBJ1-2	TRBD1	few	CATSGRLWDRGNYGYTF	TGTGCCACCAGCGGCCGTTTATGGGACAGGGGTAACTATGGCTACACCTTC
TRBV4-2	TRBJ1-5	TRBD1	NA	CASSQKPGQGYQPQHF	TGTGCCAGCAGCCAAAAACCGGGACAGGGGTATCAGCCCCAGCATTTT
TRBV6-5	TRBJ2-7	NA	NA	CASSYSPRRAYEQYF	TGTGCCAGCAGTTACTCTCCCCGGAGAGCCTACGAGCAGTACTTC
TRBV7-6	TRBJ1-4	NA	NA	CASTDAIVPNEKLFF	TGTGCCAGCACCGATGCTATTGTCCCTAATGAAAAATTGTTTTTT
TRBV5-6	TRBJ1-3	NA	NA	CASSLGEASGNTIYF	TGTGCCAGCAGCTTGGGCGAAGCCTCTGGAAACACCATATATTTT
TRBV5-6	TRBJ2-5	NA	few	CASSLGHRQETQYF	TGTGCCAGCAGCTTGGGACACCGCCAAGAGACCCAGTACTTC
TRBV2	TRBJ2-7	NA	NA	CASSSGTDEQYF	TGTGCCAGCAGCTCCGGGACTGACGAGCAGTACTTC
TRBV2	TRBJ2-5	TRBD2	once	CASSEITGGETQYF	TGTGCCAGCAGTGAAATAACCGGGGGGGAGACCCAGTACTTC
TRBV4-1	TRBJ2-5	TRBD2	NA	CASSQEKPGRDTQYF	TGCGCCAGCAGCCAAGAAAAACCCGGGAGGGACACCCAGTACTTC
TRBV7-9	TRBJ2-7	NA	NA	CASSTGSHEQYF	TGTGCCAGCAGCACCGGGAGTCACGAGCAGTACTTC
TRBV30	TRBJ2-5	TRBD1	once	CAWGTGPQATQYF	TGTGCCTGGGGGACAGGGCCGCAAGCGACCCAGTACTTC
TRBV5-1	TRBJ2-3	TRBD1	NA	CASSRDSSTDTQYF	TGCGCCAGCAGCAGGGACAGTAGCACAGATACGCAGTATTTT
TRBV25-1	TRBJ1-2	TRBD1	NA	CASSESALVGGTDGYTF	TGTGCCAGCAGTGAATCAGCCCTCGTCGGAGGGACAGATGGCTACACCTTC
TRBV9	TRBJ2-1	NA	few	CASSPTGHFSYNEQFF	TGTGCCAGCAGCCCAACGGGACATTTCTCCTACAATGAGCAGTTCTTC
TRBV7-9	TRBJ1-1	NA	NA	CASSLAGLTRTEAFF	TGTGCCAGCAGCTTAGCGGGTCTCACGAGGACTGAAGCTTTCTTT
TRBV19	TRBJ2-7	TRBD2	NA	CASSIAPSGSVYEQYF	TGTGCCAGTAGTATAGCCCCTAGCGGAAGTGTCTACGAGCAGTACTTC
TRBV11-2	TRBJ2-3	NA	NA	CASRGAWVGYTDTQYF	TGTGCCAGCAGAGGGGCATGGGTTGGGTACACAGATACGCAGTATTTT
TRBV11-3	TRBJ2-1	NA	NA	CASSSGNAYNEQFF	TGTGCCAGCAGCTCAGGGAATGCGTACAATGAGCAGTTCTTC
TRBV2	TRBJ1-1	TRBD1	NA	CASSDRGLGNTEAFF	TGTGCCAGCAGTGACAGGGGGCTGGGGAACACTGAAGCTTTCTTT
TRBV5-4	TRBJ1-2	NA	NA	CASSLGGHYGYTF	TGTGCCAGCAGCTTGGGGGGGCACTATGGCTACACCTTC
TRBV10-3	TRBJ1-1	NA	NA	CAISPRDGGDTEAFF	TGTGCCATCAGTCCCCGGGACGGCGGGGACACTGAAGCTTTCTTT
TRBV6-1	TRBJ1-1	TRBD1	NA	CASRPTGVWTEAFF	TGTGCCAGCAGACCTACAGGGGTATGGACTGAAGCTTTCTTT
TRBV7-6	TRBJ1-1	NA	NA	CASSPLRENTEAFF	TGTGCCAGCAGCCCCCTGCGGGAGAACACTGAAGCTTTCTTT
TRBV4-2	TRBJ1-1	NA	NA	CASSQDRQSNTEAFF	TGTGCCAGCAGCCAAGATCGACAGTCGAACACTGAAGCTTTCTTT
TRBV30	TRBJ2-7	NA	NA	CAWGLVNRNYEQYF	TGTGCCTGGGGGTTGGTGAACAGGAACTACGAGCAGTACTTC
TRBV27	TRBJ1-1	NA	NA	CASSSRQTMNTEAFF	TGTGCCAGCAGTTCCCGACAAACGATGAACACTGAAGCTTTCTTT
TRBV19	TRBJ2-3	NA	NA	CASSLVWATDTQYF	TGTGCCAGTAGTCTAGTCTGGGCCACAGATACGCAGTATTTT
TRBV9	TRBJ2-7	NA	once	CASSVAPRGGDEQYF	TGTGCCAGCAGCGTAGCCCCAAGGGGCGGGGACGAGCAGTACTTC
TRBV5-1	TRBJ2-1	NA	NA	CASNLGSSYNEQFF	TGCGCCAGCAACTTGGGCAGCTCCTACAATGAGCAGTTCTTC
TRBV14	TRBJ2-2	TRBD2	NA	CASSQSGTELFF	TGTGCCAGCAGCCAAAGCGGGACGGAGCTGTTTTTT
TRBV14	TRBJ1-2	TRBD1	NA	CASRPRGTGYGYTF	TGTGCCAGCAGACCGAGGGGGACAGGCTATGGCTACACCTTC
TRBV29-1	TRBJ2-7	NA	NA	CSVGRGSYEQYF	TGCAGCGTTGGACGGGGGTCCTACGAGCAGTACTTC
TRBV7-2	TRBJ2-1	NA	once	CASSLVGAPSYNEQFF	TGTGCCAGCAGCTTAGTTGGGGCCCCCTCCTACAATGAGCAGTTCTTC
TRBV5-6	TRBJ2-1	TRBD2	NA	CASSLGSSGGAVEQFF	TGTGCCAGCAGCTTAGGTTCCAGCGGGGGGGCCGTTGAGCAGTTCTTC
TRBV29-1	TRBJ2-1	TRBD2	NA	CSVAGGGGRNNVEQFF	TGCAGCGTTGCGGGAGGAGGCGGTCGGAATAATGTGGAGCAGTTCTTC
TRBV4-1	TRBJ1-2	TRBD1	NA	CASSPRTGKSANYGYTF	TGCGCCAGCAGCCCGCGGACAGGGAAGTCAGCTAACTATGGCTACACCTTC
TRBV6-6	TRBJ2-1	NA	NA	CASSYSGGVGFF	TGTGCCAGCAGTTACTCCGGCGGGGTGGGGTTCTTC
TRBV15	TRBJ1-5	NA	NA	CATSNSRNQPQHF	TGTGCCACCAGCAACTCCCGCAATCAGCCCCAGCATTTT
TRBV28	TRBJ1-1	TRBD1	NA	CASTRGATGPTEAFF	TGTGCCAGCACCCGAGGGGCGACAGGGCCCACTGAAGCTTTCTTT
TRBV15	TRBJ2-5	NA	NA	CATSRDPGQETQYF	TGTGCCACCAGCAGAGATCCAGGCCAAGAGACCCAGTACTTC
TRBV30	TRBJ2-5	NA	NA	CAWSVGGGPQETQYF	TGTGCCTGGAGTGTAGGAGGAGGCCCTCAAGAGACCCAGTACTTC
TRBV6-4	TRBJ2-1	TRBD2	once	CASSFLAGGPYEQFF	TGTGCCAGCAGTTTCCTAGCGGGAGGGCCCTATGAGCAGTTCTTC
TRBV9	TRBJ1-1	TRBD1	once	CASSFSTGENAEAFF	TGTGCCAGCAGCTTCTCAACAGGGGAGAACGCTGAAGCTTTCTTT
TRBV6-5	TRBJ1-2	TRBD1	NA	CASSPTGNYGYTF	TGTGCCAGCAGCCCGACAGGGAACTATGGCTACACCTTC
TRBV5-6	TRBJ2-1	NA	NA	CASSLRQSSYNEQFF	TGTGCCAGCAGCTTGAGACAGAGCTCCTACAATGAGCAGTTCTTC
TRBV5-1	TRBJ1-1	NA	NA	CASSLDRAETEAFF	TGCGCCAGCAGCTTGGACAGGGCAGAAACTGAAGCTTTCTTT
TRBV7-3	TRBJ2-7	TRBD1	NA	CASSLKGGQGGGYEQYF	TGTGCCAGCAGCTTAAAGGGGGGACAGGGTGGCGGGTACGAGCAGTACTTC
TRBV11-2	TRBJ2-2	TRBD2	NA	CASSLQVSAGGPSGELFF	TGTGCCAGCAGCTTGCAAGTTTCAGCGGGAGGGCCCTCCGGGGAGCTGTTTTTT
TRBV2	TRBJ2-1	NA	NA	CASSEERAGYNEQFF	TGTGCCAGCAGTGAGGAACGGGCAGGGTACAATGAGCAGTTCTTC
TRBV7-8	TRBJ1-2	TRBD1	NA	CASSLGETGLGQDGNYGYTF	TGTGCCAGCAGCTTAGGAGAGACAGGGTTGGGACAAGACGGCAACTATGGCTACACCTTC